The 2 T cell receptor beta chains below were found in one sample sequenced in a study of Graves' ophthalmopathy and Graves' hyperthyroidism. Researchers took RNA transcripts and amplified TCR beta CDR3 regions from them. HTBI primers were used in a first-round RT-PCR, which preceded a second-round multiplex PCR. A single record per CDR3 protein comes from TCRdb applying MiXCR to the multiplex PCR reads. The sample lists about 390,000 distinct CDR3 sequences, 15% to 17% occurring once. The sample taken for sequencing was peripheral blood. The receptors stem from a woman younger than 35 with stable Graves' hyperthyroidism.

This clonotype was seen many times. The chain couples TRBV19 to TRBJ1-1; no reliable D call. This CDR3 has 13 residues. CDR1 and CDR2 from the germline V gene are LNHDA and SQIVND (reference sequence). Deletions cut 5 bases from V and 4 bases from J, with 11 bases between. For the CDR3, the DNA is TGTGCCAGTAGTGAAGTTCCCTTCACTGAAGCTTTCTTT. Residues: CASSEVPFTEAFF.

This clonotype has at least ten counts. This chain joins TRBV6-2 or TRBV6-3 and TRBJ1-6; no clear D gene. The length of the CDR3 is 12 residues. Germline V gives CDR1 MNHEY, CDR2 SVGEGT. V was trimmed by 2 bases and J by 8 bases, leaving 4 bases between them. CDR3 in amino acids: CASSYEYSPLHF. For the CDR3, the DNA is TGTGCCAGCAGTTACGAGTATTCACCCCTCCACTTT.